These 10 T cell receptor beta chains originate from one sample sequenced in a study of T cell responses to AZD1222 COVID-19 vaccine (dated by TCRdb to about 2021). Library preparation was by the immunoSEQ multiplex PCR assay. Entries here come from immuneACCESS through TCRdb and include only in-frame sequences with V and J called. Some clones fail to appear in such tables; in the studies checked, an unresolved V gene covers under half of the shortfall, and the cause of the remainder is unknown. This sample has about 150,000 clones in its table, and approximately 87% of those were observed once. The top ten clones comprise about 5% of the sample. In light of the paper, this sample's time point label describes: baseline before first vaccination. The treatment or condition label on this specimen signifies: meningococcal conjugate vaccine given as trial control. The sample was peripheral blood, taken on day 0 of MenACWY control vaccination. These TCRs come from an adult in good health.

This chain uses TRBV5-1 with TRBJ2-6, with TRBD2 identical over 12 bases. CDR3 length equals 18 residues. V was pared by 4 bases and J by 2 bases, with 7 bases of the junction left unmatched. Germline CDR1 reads SGHRS; CDR2 reads YFSETQ. The CDR3: CASSALAGGLAGANVLTF. The CDR3, as DNA: TGCGCCAGCAGCGCACTAGCGGGGGGTTTAGCTGGGGCCAACGTCCTGACTTTC. The variable domain in full, completed from reference TRBV5-1 and TRBJ2-6, reads KAGVTQTPRYLIKTRGQQVTLSCSPISGHRSVSWYQQTPGQGLQFLFEYFSETQRNKGNFPGRFSGRQFSNSRSEMNVSTLELGDSALYLCASSALAGGLAGANVLTFGAGSRLTVL.

The table lists this clone with a count of one. V gene TRBV11-2 combines with J gene TRBJ2-7; D gene ambiguous. CDR1 SGHAT and CDR2 FQNNGV come from the germline V gene. The CDR3 sequence is 13 residues long. Trimming took 1 base from V and 4 from J, leaving 8 bases between them. Here the CDR3 reads CASSLGQRYEQYV. CDR3 DNA sequence: TGTGCCAGCAGCTTAGGACAACGTTACGAGCAGTACGTC.

The chain links TRBV3-1 (or the pseudogene TRBV3-2) to TRBJ2-5; D gene unclear. V lost 4 bases and J lost 7, with 10 bases in between. There are 12 residues in the CDR3. Per the germline V gene, CDR1 is LGHDT and CDR2 is YNNKEL (reference sequence). CDR3 nucleotide sequence: TGTGCCAGCAGCCTCCCCCCGGGGACCCAGTACTTC. This translates into CASSLPPGTQYF.

The rearrangement links TRBV9 to TRBJ2-7; D perhaps matches TRBD1 (6 bases). There are 13 residues in the CDR3. Trimming took off 0 bases at V and 6 bases at J, with 10 bases between the two ends. CDR1 SGDLS and CDR2 YYNGEE come from the germline V gene. Here the CDR3 reads CASSVEQGREQYF. The CDR3 DNA reads as TGTGCCAGCAGCGTAGAACAGGGTCGCGAGCAGTACTTC.

This chain links TRBV7-8 with TRBJ2-1; D call uncertain. V was trimmed by 7 bases and J by 5 bases, leaving 15 bases between them. The germline CDR1 and CDR2 sequences are SGHVS and FQNEAQ. CDR3 size: 14 residues. The CDR3: CASTKAYNHNEQFF. CDR3 bases: TGTGCCAGCACTAAGGCCTACAATCACAATGAGCAGTTCTTC.

This clone appeared once. The V and J genes are TRBV5-5 and TRBJ2-1; 12 bases line up with TRBD2. The CDR3 loop spans 17 amino acids. With V trimmed by 3 bases and J by 9 bases, 13 bases remained unmatched. Germline CDR1 is SGHKS and CDR2 is YYEKEE (reference sequence). CDR3 DNA sequence: TGTGCCAGCAGCTCCGGACTAGCGGGGTCCCTTAGGGGTGAGCAGTTCTTC. This translates into CASSSGLAGSLRGEQFF.

J is TRBJ1-2 and V is TRBV30; D gene ambiguous. CDR3 length: 11 residues. Germline CDR1 GTSNPN, CDR2 SVGIG (reference sequence). CDR3: CVGQSNYGYTF. The CDR3 coding sequence is TGTGTGGGCCAATCTAACTATGGCTACACCTTC.

Notes on this clone: At the DNA level, this CDR3 is encoded by other sequences in the same sample as well. The gene calls are TRBV5-4 and TRBJ1-1; TRBD1 is a possible D gene (5 bases). Germline-derived CDR1 and CDR2 are SGHNT and YYREEE (reference sequence). V was trimmed by 5 bases and J by 1 base, leaving 9 bases between them. This CDR3 contains 13 residues. The CDR3 here is CASSLTANTEAFF. CDR3 DNA sequence: TGTGCCAGCAGTTTGACAGCGAACACTGAAGCTTTCTTT.

The chain uses TRBV29-1 and TRBJ2-7; D uncertain. CDR1 and CDR2 (germline): SQVTM, ANQGSEA. The CDR3 sequence is 10 residues long. CDR3 nucleotides: TGCAGCGTTGAAGATCAAGGGATGCACGTC. Encoded protein: CSVEDQGMHV.

This clone was picked up one time. The chain links TRBV14 to TRBJ2-5; D remains unclear. The CDR3 runs to 13 residues. Germline lookup yields CDR1 SGHDN and CDR2 FVKESK. The V end lost 6 bases, the J end lost 5 bases, and 13 bases lay between the germline ends. CDR3: CASSPFIGETQYF. The CDR3 coding sequence is TGTGCCAGCAGTCCCTTTATTGGGGAGACCCAGTACTTC.